This entry describes one T cell receptor beta chain. The sample is drawn from a study of blood T cell repertoires in COVID-19. There are 14 residues in the CDR3. From germline, CDR1 is MNHEY and CDR2 SVGAGI. The V gene lost 0 bases and the J gene lost 8 bases, with 13 bases spanning the gap. The table came from immunoSEQ multiplex PCR; TCRdb's copy has only in-frame clones and leaves some out. The repertoire has about 190,000 clones, more than 70% of them found once; the top ten carry 6.2%. Sequencing was carried out using peripheral blood. The TCR comes from a woman aged 40 to 55 who had recovered from COVID-19. The gene calls are TRBV6-5 and TRBJ1-2, with D hard to call. The CDR3: CASSYSSELSGYTF. The CDR3, as DNA: TGTGCCAGCAGTTACTCGAGTGAGCTTTCCGGCTACACCTTC.